What follows describes a single T cell receptor beta chain. Trimming stripped 2 bases from V and 7 bases from J, with 13 bases between. CDR3 size: 15 residues. Germline-derived CDR1 and CDR2 are SGDLS and YYNGEE. Libraries were prepared by immunoSEQ multiplex PCR; TCRdb keeps only in-frame clonotypes and omits some of them. In the table there are about 90,000 clones, around 93% of which are singletons. This record belongs to a study of blood T cell repertoires in COVID-19. The sequenced material came from peripheral blood. This receptor was identified in a human donor with active COVID-19. The donor label of this sample is uncertain. The V call is TRBV9, the J call TRBJ1-6; perhaps TRBD1 as D (6 bases). CDR3 sequence reads: CASSVGQPGNSPLHF. The CDR3 DNA follows: TGTGCCAGCAGCGTCGGACAGCCGGGGAATTCACCCCTCCACTTT.